This TCR beta chain was captured by sequencing in a study of regulatory T cells in long-lasting Graves disease (TCRdb year 2021). The study in broad terms: In the newly diagnosed Graves' disease group, patients had been taking antithyroid drugs for less than 3 months. A total of about 33 samples were covered by TCR sequencing, comprising about 13 persistent and 20 or so newly diagnosed Graves' disease patients. This study used TCR sequencing and RNA sequencing of peripheral blood to compare persistent Graves' disease patients against newly diagnosed Graves' disease patients. The study was conducted in China and was registered as a clinical trial.

The study at large found these results: Compared with newly diagnosed patients, patients with persistent Graves' disease had lower TCR Shannon entropy and fewer highly expanded clones, which suggests clonal expansion. The authors acknowledged the small sample size as a limitation that may reduce accuracy. Only the TCR beta chain was sequenced and analyzed. Because the primary lesion, thyroid tissue, could not be accessed, the study looked at peripheral blood alone. Persistent patients shared more public clonotypes among themselves (around 2,800) than newly diagnosed patients did (roughly 920).

Per the publication, the time point label means: newly diagnosed GD, antithyroid drugs for less than 3 months. For both TCR sequencing and RNA sequencing, RNA was extracted from PBMCs using TRIzol. The diagnosis of Graves' disease was made according to American Thyroid Association guidelines. Patients for the study were recruited at an endocrinology department in Xi'an, China. Each patient gave 9 to 10 milliliters of peripheral blood, collected in an EDTA anticoagulant tube. Ficoll Paque Plus density gradient separation was used to isolate PBMCs, and no additional T cell sorting was done. An Agilent 2100 Bioanalyzer and agarose gel were used to check RNA quality, and a NanoDrop 2000 was used to measure RNA concentration. In this sample, this clonotype turned up many times. Its antigen specificity is not known. The input lacks base qualities; no much larger clone sits a single base away. The method behind the library was multiplex PCR. Instrument on record: Illumina HiSeq 4000. iRepertoire HTBI primers and Arm-PCR amplification of CDR3 regions were used to construct TCR beta libraries. Before sequencing, the PCR products went through gel purification. The authors processed their data as follows. Gene usage analysis of CDR3 amino acid clonotypes relied on the roughly 60 TRBV and 15 or so TRBJ segments identified across samples. COPE and FqMerger were used to merge filtered high-quality paired reads into contigs. BLAST was used to align contigs to the IMGT TRBV, TRBD and TRBJ reference genes, and CDR3 was defined following IMGT. Any clonotype with a frequency above 0.1% was classified as a highly expanded clone. Repertoire diversity was measured by Shannon entropy, and V-J evenness by the Gini coefficient. A clonotype found in more than one individual was treated as public. The public reads were reprocessed in TCRdb via fastp at Q25 and MiXCR, keeping in-frame beta chains. Every distinct CDR3 protein forms one entry, paired with its most common genes and DNA. For this entry, the V and J calls and clone size follow TCRdb and not the study's own pipeline. Present in this sample are 550,000 to 600,000 distinct CDR3 sequences, 15% to 20% of which were seen just once. The top ten clones comprise approximately 12% of the sample.

These data also featured in a second study, about T cells in Graves' hyperthyroidism and ophthalmopathy. From the second report: A patient counted as having stable Graves' hyperthyroidism if no progression to ophthalmopathy occurred over 18 months of follow-up. Hyperthyroidism patients were newly diagnosed, had a disease duration of under 2 months, and were aged 18 to 65 years. Patients with uncontrolled infections, other autoimmune diseases, pregnancy or lactation were excluded. Diagnoses relied on clinical symptoms, serum thyroxine and TRAb, thyroid ultrasound and orbital computed tomography. For the first round of RT-PCR on the TCR CDR3, the HTBI primer set was used together with the Qiagen OneStep RT-PCR kit. Most expanded thyroid clonotypes (frequency above 0.001) were also found in blood, which suggests that blood repertoires may mirror thyroid immune responses. A model built on a 13 V-J signature distinguished ophthalmopathy from stable hyperthyroidism, reaching around 88% sensitivity and about 81% specificity in cross-validation and 80%/75% in testing. In validation, progression to ophthalmopathy was predicted by the model with almost 71% sensitivity and roughly 72% specificity, a median of about 6 months before onset. TCR V-J signatures able to tell the groups apart were searched for in a discovery cohort of 95 to 100 patients, of whom under 45 had Graves' ophthalmopathy and about 55 had stable Graves' hyperthyroidism. Prospective prediction of ophthalmopathy was tested in an independent validation cohort of fewer than 20 hyperthyroidism patients and 17 patients who later progressed to ophthalmopathy. The roughly 94 discovery patients were randomly split 7:3 into training and test sets. The study also compared thyroid tissue and blood T-cell repertoires from about six Graves' hyperthyroidism patients. Once sampling was done, hyperthyroidism patients were given methimazole at a starting dose of 30 mg daily, whereas ophthalmopathy patients were given high-dose intravenous methylprednisolone. Libraries were constructed in a second round of multiplex PCR, after which size selection and purification were carried out. Sequencing of the libraries was done on an Illumina HiSeq2000 using paired-end 100 bp reads. SOAPnuke was used to process the raw data, with reads discarded if the reads contained adapters or uncalled bases, had a mean Phred below 15, or lacked an exact constant-primer or identifier match. COPE v1.2.5 was used to merge the high-quality paired reads, and each unique nucleotide sequence was defined as a clonotype. MiTCR v1.1 was used to align clonotypes to the IMGT TRBV, TRBD and TRBJ reference segments. The analysis included only V-J combinations with a frequency above 0.0001, which together covered over 98% of the repertoires. A TCS score was defined as the ratio between F50 (clonal expansion) and ExV (chaos), using BLOSUM62-based TCRdist between CDR3 peptides within each V-J. Welch's t-statistics and random forest reduced approximately 520 V-J features to around 14, which were used in a naive Bayes classifier (R e1071). Sample size was not statistically predetermined, and investigators were not blinded to group allocation. The paper reports TCR Vbeta CDR3 sequencing of fewer than 150 peripheral blood samples: around 41 ophthalmopathy, fewer than 85 hyperthyroidism and around 17 progressor patients.

This TCR was recovered from a man aged 18-30 years with Graves disease. Donor details come from another sample of the same person, matched by shared clones. The sequences come from peripheral blood mononuclear cells (PBMCs), collected at new diagnosis, from a patient treated with antithyroid drugs.

The DNA sequence reads TGTGCCAGCAGTTTAGGGGGACAGGGCTATCGCTATGGCTACACCTTC. Its protein product is CASSLGGQGYRYGYTF. The rearranged segments are TRBV12-3 or TRBV12-4 and TRBJ1-2, with 9 bases matching TRBD1. V ends up 1 base short and J 4 bases short, with an unmatched junction base count of 7. The CDR3 runs 16 amino acids, cysteine and phenylalanine included. Only the CDR3 DNA stays, 48 bases, in frame from base 1.